This T cell receptor beta chain was sequenced during a study of blood T cell repertoires in COVID-19. Study-level background: Acute and convalescent COVID-19 specimens originated in the United States, Italy and Spain. PBMCs, B-cell-depleted T cells, or T cells provided the cDNA or gDNA that made up the material.

Authors' processing steps: The assay estimated nucleated cells by amplifying reference gene primers. Assay: immunoSEQ multiplex PCR; the TCRdb copy retains only in-frame clones and omits some. The V and J calls and clone size are taken from that table; D and trimming were inferred from the DNA. The profile shows about 100,000 clones, around 85% of them singletons. The germline CDR1 and CDR2 sequences are SGHAT and FQNNGV. Trimming removed 2 bases from V and 7 bases from J, with 15 bases in between. The CDR3 length is 15 residues. This receptor was taken from a human donor in a cohort sampled during active COVID-19. Sample: peripheral blood. V usage is TRBV11-2 and J usage is TRBJ1-3; D may be TRBD1 (6 bases). The CDR3 sequence: CASSLTGRGTNTIYF. The CDR3 DNA is TGTGCCAGCAGCTTAACGGGGAGGGGGACTAACACCATATATTTT. The variable domain in full, with the rest retrieved from reference TRBV11-2 and TRBJ1-3, is EAGVAQSPRYKIIEKRQSVAFWCNPISGHATLYWYQQILGQGPKLLIQFQNNGVVDDSQLPKDRFSAERLKGVDSTLKIQPAKLEDSAVYLCASSLTGRGTNTIYFGEGSWLTVV.